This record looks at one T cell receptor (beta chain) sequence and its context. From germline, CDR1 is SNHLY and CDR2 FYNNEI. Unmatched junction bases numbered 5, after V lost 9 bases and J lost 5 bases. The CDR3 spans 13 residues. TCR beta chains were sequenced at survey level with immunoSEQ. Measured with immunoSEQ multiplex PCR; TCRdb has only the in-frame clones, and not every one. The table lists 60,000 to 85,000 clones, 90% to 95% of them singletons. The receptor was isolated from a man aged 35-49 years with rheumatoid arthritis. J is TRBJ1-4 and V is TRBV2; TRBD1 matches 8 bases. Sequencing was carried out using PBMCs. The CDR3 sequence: CASEQGVNEKLFF. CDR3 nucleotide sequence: TGTGCCAGTGAACAGGGGGTGAATGAAAAACTGTTTTTT.